Below, 17 T cell receptor beta chains from the same sample are listed, as sequenced in a study of control samples from healthy donors and cancer patients. This table comes from immunoSEQ multiplex PCR, and its TCRdb copy is limited to in-frame clones, with some not included. This sample carries 45,000 to 70,000 clones, approximately 90% of them seen once, and the ten largest clones take around 0.91%. Sequences were obtained from PBMCs. These receptors were taken from a man aged 30-40 years with colorectal cancer.

This chain links TRBV25-1 with TRBJ2-3; 7 nucleotides align to TRBD1. The J segment lost 2 bases and the V segment lost 5 bases, leaving 16 bases of the junction unmatched. CDR3 size: 18 residues. CDR1 is MGHDK and CDR2 is SYGVNS in the germline V gene. DNA of the CDR3: TGTGCCAGCAGTCCACGGGACAGACTAATAGGGCCCACAGATACGCAGTATTTT. Its translation: CASSPRDRLIGPTDTQYF.

This chain uses TRBV29-1 with TRBJ1-2, with D tentatively TRBD1 (6 bases). The CDR3 contains 13 residues. Deletions cut 7 bases from V and 0 bases from J, with 12 bases between. CDR1 and CDR2 from the germline V gene are SQVTM and ANQGSEA. DNA of the CDR3: TGCAGCGGCGGGGCAGGGGCTAACTATGGCTACACCTTC. It is translated as CSGGAGANYGYTF.

The V gene is TRBV29-1, the J gene TRBJ2-1; perhaps TRBD2 as D (6 bases). Deletions cut 4 bases from V and 2 bases from J, with 15 bases between. The CDR3 runs to 15 residues. CDR1 is SQVTM, CDR2 ANQGSEA, per germline. Here the CDR3 DNA reads TGCAGCGTTGGGGCGCTAGCGAATACCTACAATGAGCAGTTCTTC. This codes for CSVGALANTYNEQFF.

This chain uses TRBV5-6 with TRBJ1-6; D is unresolved. In germline, CDR1 is SGHDT, CDR2 YYEEEE. Trimming stripped 2 bases from V and 0 bases from J, with 9 bases between. The length of the CDR3 is 16 residues. The CDR3 coding sequence is TGTGCCAGCAGCTTTATGGGCCCCTCCTATAATTCACCCCTCCACTTT. As protein: CASSFMGPSYNSPLHF.

This clone was seen once. The chain has TRBV29-1 and TRBJ2-7; TRBD1 or TRBD2 may be the D gene (7 bases each). Trimming took off 7 bases at V and 3 bases at J, with 13 bases between the two ends. The germline V gene has CDR1 SQVTM and CDR2 ANQGSEA. The CDR3 contains 12 residues. The DNA of the CDR3 is TGCAGCGCCACAGGGGAGGGCTACGAGCAGTACTTC. It encodes CSATGEGYEQYF.

V and J are TRBV5-1 and TRBJ1-2; unclear D gene. Trimming cost V 5 bases and J 5 bases, with 13 bases left between them. Germline V CDR1 and CDR2: SGHRS, YFSETQ. The CDR3 consists of 13 residues. DNA for the CDR3: TGCGCCAGCAGTAACAGAGAAGGATATGGCTACACCTTC. It is translated as CASSNREGYGYTF.

The chain uses TRBV5-1 and TRBJ2-7; 9 bases match TRBD2. The germline gives CDR1 SGHRS, CDR2 YFSETQ. V dropped 1 base and J dropped 2; count of bases not matched to a gene: 10. The CDR3 loop spans 17 amino acids. The CDR3 spells CASSLNIPSGDTYEQYF. CDR3 sequence (DNA): TGCGCCAGCAGCTTGAATATCCCTAGCGGGGATACCTACGAGCAGTACTTC.

This clone was observed a few times. The germline gene is not matched at one end of the junction; a read error may be the cause. The chain links TRBV6-1 to TRBJ1-5, with D possibly being TRBD1 (5 bases). Germline V gene lookup returns CDR1 MNHNS and CDR2 SASEGT. This CDR3 has 14 amino acids. The CDR3, as DNA: TGTGCCAGCAGTGAGGTTTGGAGGGCTCCCTCCAGGGATTTT. It encodes CASSEVWRAPSRDF.

V usage is TRBV7-2 and J usage is TRBJ1-5; 9 nucleotides align to TRBD1. CDR1 SGHTA and CDR2 FQGNSA come from the germline V gene. The CDR3 sequence is 16 residues long. V lost 4 bases, J lost 6 bases, and 10 bases stayed unmatched. In DNA, the CDR3 is TGTGCCAGCAGCTCATCCTCTGGGACAGGGAGTCAGCCCCAGCATTTT. The encoded protein is CASSSSSGTGSQPQHF.

The chain carries TRBV29-1 and TRBJ2-2, with D unresolved. The CDR3 spans 12 residues. V was trimmed by 1 base and J by 7 bases, leaving 7 bases between them. Germline CDR1 SQVTM, CDR2 ANQGSEA. CDR3 nucleotides: TGCAGCGTTGAAGGAACAAGCGGGGAGCTGTTTTTT. Translated, it gives CSVEGTSGELFF.

The chain employs TRBV9 and TRBJ1-2; no definite D call. The V gene lost 0 bases and the J gene lost 6 bases, with 15 bases spanning the gap. The CDR3 is 15 amino acids. Looked up from germline, CDR1 is SGDLS and CDR2 is YYNGEE. For the CDR3, the DNA is TGTGCCAGCAGCGTAGGACAACAAGCGGTCCATGGCTACACCTTC. This translates into CASSVGQQAVHGYTF.

V and J are TRBV15 and TRBJ2-1; 10 nucleotides align to TRBD2. Trimming at V came to 0 bases and at J to 6 bases, leaving 8 bases not matched to a gene. The CDR3 consists of 17 residues. Germline assignment: CDR1 LNHNV and CDR2 YYDKDF (reference sequence). The CDR3 DNA follows: TGTGCCACCAGCAGAGATGCAAGCGGGGGGGCTACCAATGAGCAGTTCTTC. Protein product: CATSRDASGGATNEQFF.

In its sample, this clone was seen once. The chain uses TRBV5-3 and TRBJ2-1; D is unclear. TRBV5-3 is treated as an ORF (open reading frame) with a function not yet certain. Trimming shortened V by 1 base and J by 9 bases, and 11 bases separated the two germline ends. The CDR3 totals 13 residues. The CDR3 reads CARSLRGICEQFF. Here the CDR3 DNA reads TGTGCCAGAAGCTTGAGAGGCATTTGTGAGCAGTTCTTC.

Comments on this clone: The sample has other DNA sequences that encode this CDR3 too. This sequence joins TRBV24-1 and TRBJ1-5, with D unresolved. This CDR3 comprises 14 residues. The ends were cut back, 4 bases at V and 3 bases at J, with 9 bases in the middle. CDR1 and CDR2 (germline): KGHDR, SFDVKD. The DNA of the CDR3 is TGTGCCACCAGTGACCCCGGGAACAATCAGCCCCAGCATTTT. Translated: CATSDPGNNQPQHF.

The genes are TRBV19 and TRBJ1-1; unclear D gene. The CDR3 contains 14 residues. Germline CDR1 LNHDA, CDR2 SQIVND (reference sequence). Trimming pared 5 bases from V and 7 bases from J, leaving 17 bases between. The CDR3 bases are TGTGCCAGTAGTCTAAAGTGGGCATACAGTGAAGCTTTCTTT. Its protein product is CASSLKWAYSEAFF.

V usage is TRBV2 and J usage is TRBJ2-1; D gene ambiguous. V lost 6 bases and J 4 bases, leaving 10 bases between the germline ends. CDR1 SNHLY and CDR2 FYNNEI come from the germline V gene. CDR3 length: 13 residues. The CDR3 protein is CASRLNVYNEQFF. In nucleotides, the CDR3 is TGTGCCAGCAGACTCAACGTATACAATGAGCAGTTCTTC.

Only one count was recorded for this clone. The rearrangement joins TRBV5-4 to TRBJ2-4, with unresolved D. The CDR3 loop spans 16 amino acids. Trimming left V 0 bases short and J 2 bases short, with 12 bases between. In germline, CDR1 is SGHNT, CDR2 YYREEE (reference sequence). CDR3 amino acids: CASSLGSTHTKNIQYF. In nucleotides, the CDR3 is TGTGCCAGCAGCTTGGGGTCGACCCATACCAAAAACATTCAGTACTTC.